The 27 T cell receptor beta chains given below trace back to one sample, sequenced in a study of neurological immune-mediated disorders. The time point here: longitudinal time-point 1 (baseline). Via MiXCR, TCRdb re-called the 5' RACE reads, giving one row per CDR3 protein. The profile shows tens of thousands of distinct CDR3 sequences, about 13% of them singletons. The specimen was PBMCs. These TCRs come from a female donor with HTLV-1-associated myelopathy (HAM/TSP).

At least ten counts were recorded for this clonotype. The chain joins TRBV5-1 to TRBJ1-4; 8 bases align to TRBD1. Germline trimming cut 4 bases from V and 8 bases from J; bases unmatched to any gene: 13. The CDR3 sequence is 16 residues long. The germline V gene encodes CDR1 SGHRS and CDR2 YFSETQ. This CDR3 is CASSGGTAGGREKLFF. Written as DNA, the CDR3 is TGCGCCAGCAGCGGCGGGACCGCAGGGGGCAGAGAAAAACTGTTTTTT.

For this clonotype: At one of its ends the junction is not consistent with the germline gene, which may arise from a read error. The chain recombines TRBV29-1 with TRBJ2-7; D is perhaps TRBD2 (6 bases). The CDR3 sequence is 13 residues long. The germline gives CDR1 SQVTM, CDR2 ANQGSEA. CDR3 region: CSVGEDNSFEQYF. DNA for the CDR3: TGCAGCGTGGGGGAGGACAACTCCTTCGAGCAGTACTTC.

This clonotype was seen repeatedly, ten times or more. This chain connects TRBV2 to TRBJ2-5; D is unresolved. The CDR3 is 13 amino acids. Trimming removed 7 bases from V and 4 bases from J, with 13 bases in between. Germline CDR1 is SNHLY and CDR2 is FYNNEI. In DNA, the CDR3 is TGTGCCAGCACCCCGCGGACCCCAGAGACCCAGTACTTC. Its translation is CASTPRTPETQYF.

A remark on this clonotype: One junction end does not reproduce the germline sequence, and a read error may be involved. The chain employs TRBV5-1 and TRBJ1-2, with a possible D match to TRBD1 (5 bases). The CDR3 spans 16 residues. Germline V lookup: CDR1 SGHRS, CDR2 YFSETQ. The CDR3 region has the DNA TGCACCAGAAGCTTGGATCCAGGGAAGAAGGGCTATGGCTACACCTTC. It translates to CTRSLDPGKKGYGYTF.

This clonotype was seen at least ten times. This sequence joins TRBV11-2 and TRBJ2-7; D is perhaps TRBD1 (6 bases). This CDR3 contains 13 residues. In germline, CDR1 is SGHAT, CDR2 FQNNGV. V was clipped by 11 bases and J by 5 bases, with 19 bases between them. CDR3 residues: CASGVGIGDEQYF. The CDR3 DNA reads TGTGCCTCAGGGGTGGGGATTGGCGACGAGCAGTACTTC.

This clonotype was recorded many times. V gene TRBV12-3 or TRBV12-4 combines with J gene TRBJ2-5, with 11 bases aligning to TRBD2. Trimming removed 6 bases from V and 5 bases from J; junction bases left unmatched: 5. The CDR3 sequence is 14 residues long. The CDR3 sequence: CASRLAGAGETQYF. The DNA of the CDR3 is TGTGCCAGCAGACTAGCGGGGGCTGGGGAGACCCAGTACTTC.

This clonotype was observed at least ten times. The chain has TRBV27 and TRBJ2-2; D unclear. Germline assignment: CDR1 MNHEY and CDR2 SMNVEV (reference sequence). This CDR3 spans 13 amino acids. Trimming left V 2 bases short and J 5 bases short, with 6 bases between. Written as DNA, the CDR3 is TGTGCCAGCAGTTTAACTCGAACCGGGGAGCTGTTTTTT. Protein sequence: CASSLTRTGELFF.

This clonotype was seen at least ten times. The CDR3 region is CSASGLAGVTDTQYF. CDR3 sequence (DNA): TGCAGTGCTAGCGGACTAGCGGGGGTAACAGATACGCAGTATTTT. The gene calls are TRBV20-1 and TRBJ2-3; 13 bases are a match to TRBD2. Per germline, CDR1 DFQATT and CDR2 SNEGSKA (reference sequence). Losses at the gene ends were 3 bases for V and 3 bases for J; bases not matched to a gene: 3. The CDR3 is 15 residues long.

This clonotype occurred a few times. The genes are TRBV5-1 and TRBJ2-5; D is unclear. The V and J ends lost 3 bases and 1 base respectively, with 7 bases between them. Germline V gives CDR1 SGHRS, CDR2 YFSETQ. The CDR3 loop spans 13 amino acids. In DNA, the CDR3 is TGCGCCAGCAGCTATACGAGCCAAGAGACCCAGTACTTC. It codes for CASSYTSQETQYF.

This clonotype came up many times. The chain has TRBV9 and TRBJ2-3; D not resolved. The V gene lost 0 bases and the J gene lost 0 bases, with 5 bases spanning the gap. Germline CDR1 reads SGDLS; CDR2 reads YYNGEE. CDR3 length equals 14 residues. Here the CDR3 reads CASSVAWSTDTQYF. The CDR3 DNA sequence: TGTGCCAGCAGCGTAGCCTGGAGCACAGATACGCAGTATTTT. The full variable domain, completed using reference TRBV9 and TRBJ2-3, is DSGVTQTPKHLITATGQRVTLRCSPRSGDLSVYWYQQSLDQGLQFLIQYYNGEERAKGNILERFSAQQFPDLHSELNLSSLELGDSALYFCASSVAWSTDTQYFGPGTRLTVL.

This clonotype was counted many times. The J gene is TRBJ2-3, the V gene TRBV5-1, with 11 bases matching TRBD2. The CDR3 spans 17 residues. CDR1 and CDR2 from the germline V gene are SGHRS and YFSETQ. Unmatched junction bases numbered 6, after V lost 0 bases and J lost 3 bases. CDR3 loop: CASSLGLAGPQTDTQYF. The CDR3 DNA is TGCGCCAGCAGCTTGGGACTAGCGGGGCCACAGACAGATACGCAGTATTTT.

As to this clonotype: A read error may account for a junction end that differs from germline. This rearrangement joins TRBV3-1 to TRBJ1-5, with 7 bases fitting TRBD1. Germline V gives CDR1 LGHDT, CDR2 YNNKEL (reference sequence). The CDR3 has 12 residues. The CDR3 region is CAISQQGQPHHF. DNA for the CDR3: TGTGCCATCAGCCAACAGGGACAGCCCCATCATTTT.

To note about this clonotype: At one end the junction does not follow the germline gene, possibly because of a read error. The CDR3 spells CASRLDGYEQYF. In DNA form, the CDR3 reads TGCGCCAGCAGATTGGACGGGTACGAGCAGTACTTC. The chain recombines TRBV5-1 with TRBJ2-7; no reliable D call. The CDR3 extends over 12 amino acids. Germline V gene lookup returns CDR1 SGHRS and CDR2 YFSETQ.

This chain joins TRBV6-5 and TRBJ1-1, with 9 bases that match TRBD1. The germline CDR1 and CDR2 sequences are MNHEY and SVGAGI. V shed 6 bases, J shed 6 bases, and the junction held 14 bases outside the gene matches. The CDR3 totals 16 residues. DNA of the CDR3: TGTGCCAGCAGCCCGCGGGGACAGGGCCCGAGAGCTGAAGCTTTCTTT. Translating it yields CASSPRGQGPRAEAFF.

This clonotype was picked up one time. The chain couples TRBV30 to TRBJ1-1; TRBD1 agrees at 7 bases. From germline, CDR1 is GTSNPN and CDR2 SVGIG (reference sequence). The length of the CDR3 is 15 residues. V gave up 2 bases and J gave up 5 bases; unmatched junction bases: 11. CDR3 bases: TGTGCCTGGAGTAAAAAGGGGGCGGGATGGACTGAAGCTTTCTTT. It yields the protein CAWSKKGAGWTEAFF.

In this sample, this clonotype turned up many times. The CDR3 bases are TGTGCCAGCAGTTTCTACGGAGGAGGGCAGCCCCAGCATTTT. Its protein is CASSFYGGGQPQHF. This chain links TRBV28 with TRBJ1-5; D is unresolved. The length of the CDR3 is 14 residues. V dropped 3 bases and J dropped 7 bases, with 13 bases sitting between them. Germline V CDR1 and CDR2: MDHEN, SYDVKM. Using reference TRBV28 and TRBJ1-5 for the parts outside the CDR3, the full variable domain is DVKVTQSSRYLVKRTGEKVFLECVQDMDHENMFWYRQDPGLGLRLIYFSYDVKMKEKGDIPEGYSVSREKKERFSLILESASTNQTSMYLCASSFYGGGQPQHFGDGTRLSIL.

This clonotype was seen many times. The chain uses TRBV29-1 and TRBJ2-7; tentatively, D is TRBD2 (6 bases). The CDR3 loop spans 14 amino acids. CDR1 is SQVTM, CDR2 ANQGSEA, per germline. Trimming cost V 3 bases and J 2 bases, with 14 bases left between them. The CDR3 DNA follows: TGCAGCGTTGACGTGGCGGGAAAAACCTACGAGCAGTACTTC. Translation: CSVDVAGKTYEQYF.

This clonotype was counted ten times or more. CDR3 sequence reads: CASSFTGGSDEQYF. The DNA of the CDR3 is TGCGCCAGCAGCTTCACAGGGGGCAGCGACGAGCAGTACTTC. The J gene is TRBJ2-7, the V gene TRBV5-1; 9 positions agree with TRBD1. CDR3 length equals 14 residues. Trimming at V came to 2 bases and at J to 5 bases, leaving 5 bases not matched to a gene. Germline CDR1 reads SGHRS; CDR2 reads YFSETQ.

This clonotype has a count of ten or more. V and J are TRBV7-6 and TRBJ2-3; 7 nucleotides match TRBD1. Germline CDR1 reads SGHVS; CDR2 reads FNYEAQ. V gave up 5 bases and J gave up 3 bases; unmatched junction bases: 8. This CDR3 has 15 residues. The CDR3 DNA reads TGTGCCAGCAGCCTCCTCGACAGGGCAACAGATACGCAGTATTTT. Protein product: CASSLLDRATDTQYF. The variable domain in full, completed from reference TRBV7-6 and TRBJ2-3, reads GAGVSQSPRYKVTKRGQDVALRCDPISGHVSLYWYRQALGQGPEFLTYFNYEAQQDKSGLPNDRFSAERPEGSISTLTIQRTEQRDSAMYRCASSLLDRATDTQYFGPGTRLTVL.

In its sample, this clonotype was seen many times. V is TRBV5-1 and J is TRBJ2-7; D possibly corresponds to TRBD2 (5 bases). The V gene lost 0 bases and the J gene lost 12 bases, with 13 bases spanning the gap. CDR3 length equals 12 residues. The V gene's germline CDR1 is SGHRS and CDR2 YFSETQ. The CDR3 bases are TGCGCCAGCAGCTTGGCCGGGGAGTTCCTGTACTTC. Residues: CASSLAGEFLYF.

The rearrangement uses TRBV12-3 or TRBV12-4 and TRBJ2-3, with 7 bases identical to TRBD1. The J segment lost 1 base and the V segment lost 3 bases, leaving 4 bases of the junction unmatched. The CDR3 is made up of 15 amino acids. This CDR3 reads CASSFRQGRTDTQYF. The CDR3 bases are TGTGCCAGCAGTTTCCGACAGGGCCGCACAGATACGCAGTATTTT.

The DNA for the CDR3 is TGCGCCAGCAGCCAAGTTTGGTGGGGAGATACGCAGTATTTT. It specifies CASSQVWWGDTQYF. V usage is TRBV4-1 and J usage is TRBJ2-3, with D hard to call. Germline V gene data show CDR1 as MGHRA and CDR2 as YSYEKL. The V and J ends lost 1 base and 5 bases respectively, with 10 bases between them. This CDR3 contains 14 residues.

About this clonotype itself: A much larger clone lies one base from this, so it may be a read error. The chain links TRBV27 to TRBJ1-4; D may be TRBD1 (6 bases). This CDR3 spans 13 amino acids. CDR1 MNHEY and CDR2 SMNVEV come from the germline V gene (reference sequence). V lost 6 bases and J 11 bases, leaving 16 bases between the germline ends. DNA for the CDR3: TGTGCCAGCAGCCCTCAACGGGGGGCGAAACTGTTTTTT. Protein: CASSPQRGAKLFF.

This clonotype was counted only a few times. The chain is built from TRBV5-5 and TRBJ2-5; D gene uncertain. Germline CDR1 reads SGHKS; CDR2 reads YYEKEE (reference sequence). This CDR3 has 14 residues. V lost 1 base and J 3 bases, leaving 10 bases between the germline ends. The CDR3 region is CASSLPRSEETQYF. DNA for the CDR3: TGTGCCAGCAGCTTGCCACGATCCGAAGAGACCCAGTACTTC. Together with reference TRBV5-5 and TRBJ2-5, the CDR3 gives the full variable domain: DAGVTQSPTHLIKTRGQQVTLRCSPISGHKSVSWYQQVLGQGPQFIFQYYEKEERGRGNFPDRFSARQFPNYSSELNVNALLLGDSALYLCASSLPRSEETQYFGPGTRLLVL.

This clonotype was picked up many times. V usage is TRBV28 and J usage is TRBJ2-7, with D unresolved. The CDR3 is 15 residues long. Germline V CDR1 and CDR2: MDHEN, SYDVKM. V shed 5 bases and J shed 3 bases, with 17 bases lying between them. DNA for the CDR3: TGTGCCAGCAGTCTCCCGCCAGGCTATGGCTACGAGCAGTACTTC. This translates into CASSLPPGYGYEQYF.

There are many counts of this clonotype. CDR3 protein: CSADTSGGAYEQYF. In nucleotides, the CDR3 is TGCAGTGCGGACACTAGCGGGGGGGCCTACGAGCAGTACTTC. The V gene is TRBV20-1, the J gene TRBJ2-7, with 13 bases lining up with TRBD2. The CDR3 has 14 residues. Looked up from germline, CDR1 is DFQATT and CDR2 is SNEGSKA (reference sequence). Trimming cost V 6 bases and J 2 bases; bases outside gene matches: 4.

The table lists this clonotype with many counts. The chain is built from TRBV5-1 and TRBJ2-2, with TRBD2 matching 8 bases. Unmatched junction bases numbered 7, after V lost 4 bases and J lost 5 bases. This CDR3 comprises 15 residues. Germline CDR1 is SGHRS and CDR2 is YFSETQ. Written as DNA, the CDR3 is TGCGCCAGCAGCGTGGCCGGGACTAGGACCGGGGAGCTGTTTTTT. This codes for CASSVAGTRTGELFF. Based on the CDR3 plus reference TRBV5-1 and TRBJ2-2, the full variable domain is KAGVTQTPRYLIKTRGQQVTLSCSPISGHRSVSWYQQTPGQGLQFLFEYFSETQRNKGNFPGRFSGRQFSNSRSEMNVSTLELGDSALYLCASSVAGTRTGELFFGEGSRLTVL.